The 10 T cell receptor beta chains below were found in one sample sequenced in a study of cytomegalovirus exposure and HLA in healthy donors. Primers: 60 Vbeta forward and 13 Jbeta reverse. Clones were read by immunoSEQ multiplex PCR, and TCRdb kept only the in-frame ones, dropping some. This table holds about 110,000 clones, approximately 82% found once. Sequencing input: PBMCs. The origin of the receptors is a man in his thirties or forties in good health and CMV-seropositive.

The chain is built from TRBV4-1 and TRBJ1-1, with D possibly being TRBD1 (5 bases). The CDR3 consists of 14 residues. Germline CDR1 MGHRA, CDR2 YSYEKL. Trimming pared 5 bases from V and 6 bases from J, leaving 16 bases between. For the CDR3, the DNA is TGCGCCAGCAGCGACCGGGGGGGAAGACCTGAAGCTTTCTTT. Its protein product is CASSDRGGRPEAFF.

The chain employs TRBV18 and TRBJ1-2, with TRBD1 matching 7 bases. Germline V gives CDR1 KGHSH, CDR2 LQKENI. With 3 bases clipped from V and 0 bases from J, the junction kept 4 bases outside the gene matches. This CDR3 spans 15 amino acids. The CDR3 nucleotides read TGTGCCAGCTCACCTGACAGGGATGCTAACTATGGCTACACCTTC. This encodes CASSPDRDANYGYTF. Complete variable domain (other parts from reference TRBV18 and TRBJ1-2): NAGVMQNPRHLVRRRGQEARLRCSPMKGHSHVYWYRQLPEEGLKFMVYLQKENIIDESGMPKERFSAEFPKEGPSILRIQQVVRGDSAAYFCASSPDRDANYGYTFGSGTRLTVV.

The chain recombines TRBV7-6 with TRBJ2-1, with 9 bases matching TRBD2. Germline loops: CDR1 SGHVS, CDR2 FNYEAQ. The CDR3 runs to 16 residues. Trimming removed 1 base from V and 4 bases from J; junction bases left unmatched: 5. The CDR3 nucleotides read TGTGCCAGCAGCTTAGATCATAGCGGGGGATACAATGAGCAGTTCTTC. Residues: CASSLDHSGGYNEQFF.

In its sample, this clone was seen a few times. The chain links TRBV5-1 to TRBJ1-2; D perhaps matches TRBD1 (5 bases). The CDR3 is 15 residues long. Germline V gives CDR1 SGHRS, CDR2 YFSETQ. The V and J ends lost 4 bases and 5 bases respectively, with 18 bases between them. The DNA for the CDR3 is TGCGCCAGCAGCCCTCAGGGCTCCGACCCTTATGGCTACACCTTC. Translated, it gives CASSPQGSDPYGYTF.

The CDR3 reads CASSWNDQGPPTEAFF. CDR3 in DNA: TGTGCCAGCAGCTGGAATGATCAGGGTCCCCCCACTGAAGCTTTCTTT. The V and J genes are TRBV5-5 and TRBJ1-1; D is perhaps TRBD1 (5 bases). Germline assignment: CDR1 SGHKS and CDR2 YYEKEE (reference sequence). This CDR3 region has 16 residues. The V end lost 3 bases, the J end lost 4 bases, and 19 bases lay between the germline ends.

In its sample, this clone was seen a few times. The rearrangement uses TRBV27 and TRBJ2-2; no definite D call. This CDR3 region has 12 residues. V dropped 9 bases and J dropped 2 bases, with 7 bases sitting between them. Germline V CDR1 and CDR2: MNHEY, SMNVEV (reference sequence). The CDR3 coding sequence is TGTGCCAGTACCAGTAACACCGGGGAGCTGTTTTTT. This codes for CASTSNTGELFF.

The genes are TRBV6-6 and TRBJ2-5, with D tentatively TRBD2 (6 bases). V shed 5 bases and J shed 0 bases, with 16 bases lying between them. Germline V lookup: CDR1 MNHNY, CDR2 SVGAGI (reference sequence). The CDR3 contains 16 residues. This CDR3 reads CASSLGLSPYQETQYF. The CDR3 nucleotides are TGTGCCAGCAGTCTCGGACTATCCCCATACCAAGAGACCCAGTACTTC.

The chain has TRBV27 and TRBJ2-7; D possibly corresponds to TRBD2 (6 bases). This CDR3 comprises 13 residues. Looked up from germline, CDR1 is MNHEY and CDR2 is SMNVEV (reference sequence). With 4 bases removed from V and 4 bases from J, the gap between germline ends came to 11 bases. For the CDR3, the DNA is TGTGCCAGCAGTTCGACGGGGAGGTACGAGCAGTACTTC. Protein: CASSSTGRYEQYF.

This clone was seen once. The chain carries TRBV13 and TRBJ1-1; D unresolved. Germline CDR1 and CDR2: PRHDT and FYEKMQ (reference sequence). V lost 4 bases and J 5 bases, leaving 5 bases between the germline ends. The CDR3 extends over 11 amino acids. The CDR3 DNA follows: TGTGCCAGCAGCTCGGTAACTGAAGCTTTCTTT. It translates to CASSSVTEAFF.

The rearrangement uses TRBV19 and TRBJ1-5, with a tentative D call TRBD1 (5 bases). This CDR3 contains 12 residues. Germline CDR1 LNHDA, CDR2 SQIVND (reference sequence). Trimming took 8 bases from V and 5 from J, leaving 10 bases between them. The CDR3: CASATEYQPQHF. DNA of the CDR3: TGTGCCAGTGCGACAGAGTATCAGCCCCAGCATTTT.